A selection of T cell receptor beta chains follows, all from one sample in a study of control samples from healthy donors and cancer patients. Method: immunoSEQ multiplex PCR; TCRdb's copy keeps in-frame clones and lacks some. The sample contains around 170,000 clones, about 94% of which appear only once. Sequences were obtained from blood. These receptors originate from a woman in her thirties in good health. CDR3s include the opening cysteine and the closing phenylalanine or tryptophan. The order of the fields is D gene, V gene, CDR3 length, J gene, clone size, CDR3 DNA, CDR3 protein. A D gene is named only where the DNA matches it firmly. Size is stated for part of the rows, as once, few or many counts, or as a class when the clone is expanded.

d_gene: .
v_gene: TRBV28
len: 14
j_gene: TRBJ1-2
abundance: once
CDR3nt: TGTGCCAGCAGTACGGGCCGGGGTGACTATGGCTACACCTTC
CDR3aa: CASSTGRGDYGYTF

d_gene: TRBD1
v_gene: TRBV6-6
len: 15
j_gene: TRBJ2-2
abundance: .
CDR3nt: TGTGCCAGCAACTTGGGGACAGGGGCCACCGGGGAGCTGTTTTTT
CDR3aa: CASNLGTGATGELFF

d_gene: TRBD1
v_gene: TRBV6-5
len: 13
j_gene: TRBJ1-3
abundance: .
CDR3nt: TGTGCCAGCGGCGGGACAGCTGGAAACACCATATATTTT
CDR3aa: CASGGTAGNTIYF

d_gene: .
v_gene: TRBV19
len: 12
j_gene: TRBJ2-1
abundance: .
CDR3nt: TGTGCCAGTAGTAGCAGGGCCGGTGAGCAGTTCTTC
CDR3aa: CASSSRAGEQFF

d_gene: .
v_gene: TRBV27
len: 14
j_gene: TRBJ2-1
abundance: .
CDR3nt: TGTGCCAGCAGACTTAGCGGTAACAACAATGAGCAGTTCTTC
CDR3aa: CASRLSGNNNEQFF

d_gene: .
v_gene: TRBV6-1
len: 13
j_gene: TRBJ2-7
abundance: .
CDR3nt: TGTGCCAGCAGTGAATCCCCGTCGTACGAGCAGTACTTC
CDR3aa: CASSESPSYEQYF

d_gene: .
v_gene: TRBV29-1
len: 11
j_gene: TRBJ1-1
abundance: .
CDR3nt: TGCAGCGTTGAAGAAAACACTGAAGCTTTCTTT
CDR3aa: CSVEENTEAFF

d_gene: .
v_gene: TRBV5-1
len: 13
j_gene: TRBJ1-2
abundance: .
CDR3nt: TGCGCCAGCAGCTTGGCCGTTAACTATGGCTACACCTTC
CDR3aa: CASSLAVNYGYTF

d_gene: .
v_gene: TRBV7-9
len: 16
j_gene: TRBJ2-1
abundance: .
CDR3nt: TGTGCCAGCAGCTTATCGGACTACACCCCCTACAATGAGCAGTTCTTC
CDR3aa: CASSLSDYTPYNEQFF

d_gene: TRBD2
v_gene: TRBV30
len: 16
j_gene: TRBJ2-3
abundance: .
CDR3nt: TGTGCCTGGAGTGTACGCCCTAGCGGGAGCACAGATACGCAGTATTTT
CDR3aa: CAWSVRPSGSTDTQYF

d_gene: TRBD2
v_gene: TRBV27
len: 20
j_gene: TRBJ2-1
abundance: .
CDR3nt: TGTGCCAGCAGTTTGGGTGGGGGGTGGCGGGAGGGCCTGAAAGGTCAAATAGAGTTCTTC
CDR3aa: CASSLGGGWREGLKGQIEFF

d_gene: TRBD1
v_gene: TRBV28
len: 16
j_gene: TRBJ2-5
abundance: .
CDR3nt: TGTGCCAGCAGTACCGACAGGGGGCTTTACCAAGAGACCCAGTACTTC
CDR3aa: CASSTDRGLYQETQYF

d_gene: TRBD1
v_gene: TRBV12-3/TRBV12-4
len: 12
j_gene: TRBJ1-2
abundance: .
CDR3nt: TGTGCCAGCAGTTCTGGGACAGGGAACTACACCTTC
CDR3aa: CASSSGTGNYTF

d_gene: .
v_gene: TRBV19
len: 16
j_gene: TRBJ1-3
abundance: .
CDR3nt: TGTGCCAGTATCCCCCGGGCCACCAACTCTGGAAACACCATATATTTT
CDR3aa: CASIPRATNSGNTIYF

d_gene: .
v_gene: TRBV10-3
len: 15
j_gene: TRBJ1-1
abundance: .
CDR3nt: TGTGCCATCACCCCCGGGGGGGCGGGGAACACTGAAGCTTTCTTT
CDR3aa: CAITPGGAGNTEAFF

d_gene: .
v_gene: TRBV2
len: 12
j_gene: TRBJ2-5
abundance: few
CDR3nt: TGTGCCAGCACGAGGGAGCAAGAGACCCAGTACTTC
CDR3aa: CASTREQETQYF

d_gene: TRBD2
v_gene: TRBV28
len: 17
j_gene: TRBJ2-3
abundance: .
CDR3nt: TGTGCCAGCAGTGGGACTAGCGGGAGAGGTCTGGAAGATACGCAGTATTTT
CDR3aa: CASSGTSGRGLEDTQYF

d_gene: .
v_gene: TRBV12-3/TRBV12-4
len: 13
j_gene: TRBJ2-1
abundance: .
CDR3nt: TGTGCCAGCAGTTTTCAGAGTGGGTATGAGCAGTTCTTC
CDR3aa: CASSFQSGYEQFF

d_gene: TRBD1
v_gene: TRBV9
len: 17
j_gene: TRBJ1-2
abundance: .
CDR3nt: TGTGCCAGCAGCGTAACCGGGACAGGGGCTCAATGGGATGGCTACACCTTC
CDR3aa: CASSVTGTGAQWDGYTF

d_gene: .
v_gene: TRBV19
len: 15
j_gene: TRBJ1-4
abundance: .
CDR3nt: TGTGCCAGTAGTATCCCTGCGAAGGGACGTGAAAAACTGTTTTTT
CDR3aa: CASSIPAKGREKLFF

d_gene: .
v_gene: TRBV18
len: 14
j_gene: TRBJ1-3
abundance: .
CDR3nt: TGTGCCAGCTCAATGGAGGTCTCTGGAAACACCATATATTTT
CDR3aa: CASSMEVSGNTIYF

d_gene: .
v_gene: TRBV6-1
len: 17
j_gene: TRBJ1-1
abundance: .
CDR3nt: TGTGCCAGCAGTGAATTAGTCGGGGGGGCGTCGGACACTGAAGCTTTCTTT
CDR3aa: CASSELVGGASDTEAFF

d_gene: TRBD2
v_gene: TRBV7-3
len: 17
j_gene: TRBJ2-6
abundance: .
CDR3nt: TGTGCCAGCAGCGGGGGACTAGCGGGAACTGGGGCCAACGTCCTGACTTTC
CDR3aa: CASSGGLAGTGANVLTF

d_gene: TRBD2
v_gene: TRBV19
len: 18
j_gene: TRBJ2-1
abundance: .
CDR3nt: TGTGCCAGTAGTATAGTCGGACTAGCGGGAGGTTCCTACAATGAGCAGTTCTTC
CDR3aa: CASSIVGLAGGSYNEQFF

d_gene: .
v_gene: TRBV5-1
len: 15
j_gene: TRBJ1-6
abundance: once
CDR3nt: TGCGCCAGCAGTCTCCGGGACGGCTATAATTCACCCCTCCACTTT
CDR3aa: CASSLRDGYNSPLHF

d_gene: .
v_gene: TRBV11-2
len: 14
j_gene: TRBJ1-1
abundance: .
CDR3nt: TGTGCCAGCAGCTTGGGCGGACAGACACTGGAAGCTTTCTTT
CDR3aa: CASSLGGQTLEAFF

d_gene: .
v_gene: TRBV5-1
len: 12
j_gene: TRBJ2-3
abundance: .
CDR3nt: TGCGCCAGCAGCTCGGAGACAGATACGCAGTATTTT
CDR3aa: CASSSETDTQYF

d_gene: .
v_gene: TRBV7-9
len: 12
j_gene: TRBJ1-2
abundance: .
CDR3nt: TGTGCCAGCAGCTTATACGACTATGGCTACACCTTC
CDR3aa: CASSLYDYGYTF

d_gene: TRBD1
v_gene: TRBV19
len: 16
j_gene: TRBJ2-7
abundance: .
CDR3nt: TGTGCCAGTAGTATAACGTCGGGACAGGGTTTCGGCGAGCAGTACTTC
CDR3aa: CASSITSGQGFGEQYF

d_gene: TRBD1
v_gene: TRBV6-5
len: 15
j_gene: TRBJ2-1
abundance: once
CDR3nt: TGTGCCAGCAGGACCGGGACAGGGGGCTACAATGAGCAGTTCTTC
CDR3aa: CASRTGTGGYNEQFF

d_gene: .
v_gene: TRBV28
len: 16
j_gene: TRBJ1-6
abundance: .
CDR3nt: TGTGCCAGCAGTTTATTTGGGGAGTGGAATAATTCACCCCTCCACTTT
CDR3aa: CASSLFGEWNNSPLHF

d_gene: TRBD1
v_gene: TRBV4-1
len: 16
j_gene: TRBJ2-7
abundance: .
CDR3nt: TGCGCCAGCAGCCACCGGGACAGGGGCGGGTACTACGAGCAGTACTTC
CDR3aa: CASSHRDRGGYYEQYF

d_gene: .
v_gene: TRBV6-1
len: 15
j_gene: TRBJ1-5
abundance: .
CDR3nt: TGTGCCAGCAGTGAAGCGGGGGGGGGTTATCAGCCCCAGCATTTT
CDR3aa: CASSEAGGGYQPQHF

d_gene: TRBD2
v_gene: TRBV11-1
len: 14
j_gene: TRBJ2-1
abundance: .
CDR3nt: TGTGCCAGCAGCTTAGGGCTAGCGGGAGTATGGCAGTTCTTC
CDR3aa: CASSLGLAGVWQFF

d_gene: .
v_gene: TRBV29-1
len: 10
j_gene: TRBJ2-3
abundance: .
CDR3nt: TGCAGCGTTGGAATAGATACGCAGTATTTT
CDR3aa: CSVGIDTQYF

d_gene: TRBD1
v_gene: TRBV18
len: 14
j_gene: TRBJ2-7
abundance: .
CDR3nt: TGTGCCAGCTCAACGGACAGGGGGCCGGGCGAGCAGTACTTC
CDR3aa: CASSTDRGPGEQYF

d_gene: TRBD1
v_gene: TRBV28
len: 20
j_gene: TRBJ1-3
abundance: .
CDR3nt: TGTGCCAGCAGTTTAGGGACAGGGAAACATTTACCCTTCTCTGGAAACACCATATATTTT
CDR3aa: CASSLGTGKHLPFSGNTIYF

d_gene: .
v_gene: TRBV4-1
len: 14
j_gene: TRBJ1-5
abundance: .
CDR3nt: TGCGCCAGCAGCCAAGCTCTGTTCGATCAGCCCCAGCATTTT
CDR3aa: CASSQALFDQPQHF

d_gene: .
v_gene: TRBV18
len: 13
j_gene: TRBJ2-5
abundance: .
CDR3nt: TGTGCCAGCTCACAGAACAGGGATAAGACCCAGTACTTC
CDR3aa: CASSQNRDKTQYF

d_gene: .
v_gene: TRBV7-2
len: 13
j_gene: TRBJ1-1
abundance: .
CDR3nt: TGTGCCAGCGAAAAAACAGGTCGCACTGAAGCTTTCTTT
CDR3aa: CASEKTGRTEAFF

d_gene: .
v_gene: TRBV12-5
len: 16
j_gene: TRBJ1-1
abundance: .
CDR3nt: TGTGCTAGTGGTTTGGTAGGGACAAAGAGGAACACTGAAGCTTTCTTT
CDR3aa: CASGLVGTKRNTEAFF

d_gene: .
v_gene: TRBV7-9
len: 14
j_gene: TRBJ1-1
abundance: .
CDR3nt: TGTGCCAGCAGCTTATTTGACGAGAACACTGAAGCTTTCTTT
CDR3aa: CASSLFDENTEAFF

d_gene: .
v_gene: TRBV6-5
len: 11
j_gene: TRBJ1-6
abundance: .
CDR3nt: TGTGCCAGCCGATTGGATTCACCCCTCCACTTT
CDR3aa: CASRLDSPLHF

d_gene: TRBD2
v_gene: TRBV27
len: 16
j_gene: TRBJ2-2
abundance: .
CDR3nt: TGTGCCAGCAGTCCAAGGACTAGCGGGAGCTCCGGGGAGCTGTTTTTT
CDR3aa: CASSPRTSGSSGELFF

d_gene: .
v_gene: TRBV9
len: 14
j_gene: TRBJ1-2
abundance: .
CDR3nt: TGTGCCAGCAGCGTAGAGGCAGGGGTCTATGGCTACACCTTC
CDR3aa: CASSVEAGVYGYTF

d_gene: .
v_gene: TRBV3-1/TRBV3-2
len: 14
j_gene: TRBJ1-5
abundance: .
CDR3nt: TGTGCCAGCAGCCAGCAGGGAAGCAATCAGCCCCAGCATTTT
CDR3aa: CASSQQGSNQPQHF

d_gene: TRBD1
v_gene: TRBV28
len: 17
j_gene: TRBJ1-2
abundance: once
CDR3nt: TGTGCCAGCAGTACTCAAGCTCCGGGACAGGGTCGCTCTGGCTACACCTTC
CDR3aa: CASSTQAPGQGRSGYTF

d_gene: TRBD2
v_gene: TRBV7-9
len: 16
j_gene: TRBJ2-3
abundance: .
CDR3nt: TGTGCCAGCAGCTGGGAGGCGGGAGTAGGAACAGATACGCAGTATTTT
CDR3aa: CASSWEAGVGTDTQYF

d_gene: .
v_gene: TRBV15
len: 13
j_gene: TRBJ2-1
abundance: .
CDR3nt: TGTGCCACCAAGGCAGATTCCTACAATGAGCAGTTCTTC
CDR3aa: CATKADSYNEQFF

d_gene: .
v_gene: TRBV28
len: 16
j_gene: TRBJ1-1
abundance: .
CDR3nt: TGTGCCAGCAGTTTTGACAGACGGGGGATGAACACTGAAGCTTTCTTT
CDR3aa: CASSFDRRGMNTEAFF